The present TCR beta chain was sequenced within a study of CD8 T cells in Susac syndrome. The study used healthy donors as controls matched for age and sex. The ends lost 7 bases at V and 0 bases at J; junction bases unmatched: 9. CDR3 size: 17 residues. Germline V gene lookup returns CDR1 MNHNS and CDR2 SASEGT. An input of roughly 0.45 to 1 ug of RNA was subjected to reverse transcription using random hexamers. TCRdb re-called the immunoSEQ multiplex PCR reads through MiXCR, storing one row per CDR3 protein. The sample consists of roughly 150,000 distinct CDR3 sequences, roughly 93% of them appearing once.

The chain links TRBV6-1 to TRBJ2-3; TRBD2 aligns across 11 bases. The sequenced sample consisted of CD4+ T cells from PBMCs. This clonotype was sampled from a human donor in good health. Here the CDR3 DNA reads TGTGCCAGCACCGGACTTAGCGGGGGGGCAAGCACAGATACGCAGTATTTT. Protein: CASTGLSGGASTDTQYF.